Presented here are 28 T cell receptor beta chains from one specimen sequenced in a study of regulatory T cells in long-lasting Graves disease. Construction of the TCR beta libraries employed iRepertoire HTBI primers in conjunction with Arm-PCR of CDR3 regions. One entry per CDR3 protein, called by TCRdb with MiXCR from the multiplex PCR reads. The table has fewer than 450,000 distinct CDR3 sequences, less than 25% seen once; the top ten hold around 21%. Documented time point: persistent/refractory GD, antithyroid drugs over 5 years with positive TRAb. Extracted PBMC RNA gave rise to the TCR library. The starting material was peripheral blood mononuclear cells (PBMCs), obtained when the disease was refractory, from a patient treated with antithyroid drugs. The source is a female donor with Graves disease.

This clonotype was detected many times. The V and J genes are TRBV29-1 and TRBJ1-1; tentative D call: TRBD1 (6 bases). V lost 4 bases to trimming and J lost 1 base, with 16 bases between them. Germline CDR1 reads SQVTM; CDR2 reads ANQGSEA. This CDR3 has 15 residues. The CDR3 region is CSVVGGGGRNTEAFF. The CDR3 region has the DNA TGCAGCGTTGTGGGGGGCGGGGGGAGGAACACTGAAGCTTTCTTT.

This clonotype was observed at least ten times. The genes are TRBV28 and TRBJ1-6; D gene ambiguous. The CDR3 covers 16 residues. V was shortened by 8 bases and J by 8 bases, with 22 bases between the two germline ends. Germline V gene data show CDR1 as MDHEN and CDR2 as SYDVKM. The CDR3 DNA sequence: TGTGCCAGCCTAGACACCGATCTCGCACTTGATTCACCCCTCCACTTT. It specifies CASLDTDLALDSPLHF.

This clonotype was counted between two and nine times. V usage is TRBV11-1 and J usage is TRBJ2-2, with a possible D match to TRBD2 (5 bases). In germline, CDR1 is SGHAT, CDR2 FQDESV (reference sequence). This CDR3 spans 13 amino acids. V lost 1 base to trimming and J lost 7 bases, with 7 bases between them. The CDR3 spells CASSLELGGELFF. The CDR3 nucleotides are TGTGCCAGCAGCTTAGAACTAGGCGGGGAGCTGTTTTTT.

Comments on this clonotype: This may be a read error, as it is one base from a much larger clone. The rearrangement uses TRBV9 and TRBJ1-5; D uncertain. The CDR3 is 15 residues long. Germline V gives CDR1 SGDLS, CDR2 YYNGEE. The CDR3 protein is CTSSPGGQSNQPQHF. CDR3 coding DNA: TGTACCAGCAGCCCTGGCGGGCAAAGCAATCAGCCCCAGCATTTT. The full variable domain, in which reference TRBV9 and TRBJ1-5 provide the parts outside the CDR3, is DSGVTQTPKHLITATGQRVTLRCSPRSGDLSVYWYQQSLDQGLQFLIQYYNGEERAKGNILERFSAQQFPDLHSELNLSSLELGDSALYFCTSSPGGQSNQPQHFGDGTRLSIL.

For this clonotype: Lacking the conserved final phenylalanine or tryptophan, this CDR3 likely reflects a read error. This chain joins TRBV7-8 and TRBJ2-7, with D possibly TRBD2 on 6 matching bases. The CDR3 extends over 15 amino acids. The V gene's germline CDR1 is SGHVS and CDR2 FQNEAQ. Trimming shortened V by 1 base and J by 3 bases, and 13 bases separated the two germline ends. The DNA of the CDR3 is TGTGCCAGCAGCTTAGTAGAGCTAGCGAACTACGAGCAGTACTTA. Translated: CASSLVELANYEQYL.

CDR3 residues: CASSVRAGPFLYEQYF. In DNA form, the CDR3 reads TGTGCCAGCAGTGTCCGAGCGGGACCTTTTCTCTACGAGCAGTACTTC. This rearrangement joins TRBV6-4 to TRBJ2-7, with 7 bases identical to TRBD2. The V and J ends lost 4 bases and 3 bases, in that order; junction bases with no gene match: 12. The CDR3 totals 16 residues. The germline CDR1 and CDR2 sequences are MRHNA and SNTAGT.

The J gene is TRBJ1-2, the V gene TRBV4-3, with D unclear. Per the germline V gene, CDR1 is LGHNA and CDR2 is YSLEER. With 4 bases removed from V and 9 bases from J, the gap between germline ends came to 15 bases. CDR3 length: 13 residues. CDR3: CASSLVPSRSYTF. The CDR3 DNA follows: TGCGCCAGCAGCCTTGTGCCCTCTCGAAGCTACACCTTC.

V usage is TRBV28 and J usage is TRBJ2-1; weak D call: TRBD2 (6 bases). In germline, CDR1 is MDHEN, CDR2 SYDVKM. The CDR3 is 13 amino acids. The V end lost 6 bases, the J end lost 9 bases, and 15 bases lay between the germline ends. This CDR3 is CASSTNRESEQFF. In DNA, the CDR3 is TGTGCCAGCAGCACGAATCGGGAGAGTGAGCAGTTCTTC. The full variable domain, rest sourced from reference TRBV28 and TRBJ2-1, is DVKVTQSSRYLVKRTGEKVFLECVQDMDHENMFWYRQDPGLGLRLIYFSYDVKMKEKGDIPEGYSVSREKKERFSLILESASTNQTSMYLCASSTNRESEQFFGPGTRLTVL.

This clonotype has a count of ten or more. This rearrangement joins TRBV12-3 or TRBV12-4 to TRBJ2-4; D uncertain. The CDR3 loop spans 15 amino acids. The V end was cut by 7 bases, the J end by 0 bases, with 13 bases between. CDR3: CASTPRWLAKNIQYF. The DNA of the CDR3 is TGTGCCAGCACCCCCCGTTGGTTAGCCAAAAACATTCAGTACTTC.

This clonotype was seen a handful of times. The V call is TRBV6-1, the J call TRBJ2-1; D is perhaps TRBD2 (6 bases). Germline CDR1 is MNHNS and CDR2 is SASEGT. CDR3 length: 19 amino acids. Trimming removed 5 bases at V and 3 bases at J, with 26 bases between. The CDR3 DNA reads as TGTGCCAGCAGTCCCGGGACTGGTGCTCAGGGTGCGATCTACAATGAGCAGTTCTTC. This encodes CASSPGTGAQGAIYNEQFF.

This chain joins TRBV28 and TRBJ2-7, with 11 bases matching TRBD2. Germline values: CDR1 MDHEN, CDR2 SYDVKM. The CDR3 spans 16 residues. Germline trimming cut 4 bases from V and 6 bases from J; bases unmatched to any gene: 11. The CDR3 nucleotides read TGTGCCAGCAGTTGGACTAGCGGGCCGGGGATCCGCGAGCAGTACTTC. Translation: CASSWTSGPGIREQYF. Based on the CDR3 plus reference TRBV28 and TRBJ2-7, the full variable domain is DVKVTQSSRYLVKRTGEKVFLECVQDMDHENMFWYRQDPGLGLRLIYFSYDVKMKEKGDIPEGYSVSREKKERFSLILESASTNQTSMYLCASSWTSGPGIREQYFGPGTRLTVT.

The genes are TRBV6-2 or TRBV6-3 and TRBJ2-2; no firm D call. The CDR3 spans 15 residues. The V gene lost 2 bases and the J gene lost 4 bases, with 11 bases spanning the gap. Germline CDR1 and CDR2: MNHEY and SVGEGT. The CDR3 region is CASSYDTNPTGELFF. Written as DNA, the CDR3 is TGTGCCAGCAGTTACGATACTAATCCCACCGGGGAGCTGTTTTTT.

The table lists this clonotype with a few counts. This sequence joins TRBV9 and TRBJ2-5; no definite D call. Germline loops: CDR1 SGDLS, CDR2 YYNGEE. The V end was cut by 1 base, the J end by 1 base, with 8 bases between. The CDR3 runs to 14 residues. The CDR3 region has the DNA TGTGCCAGCAGCGTAATGCCTAGCCAAGAGACCCAGTACTTC. Translating gives CASSVMPSQETQYF. Full variable domain (rest looked up from reference TRBV9 and TRBJ2-5): DSGVTQTPKHLITATGQRVTLRCSPRSGDLSVYWYQQSLDQGLQFLIQYYNGEERAKGNILERFSAQQFPDLHSELNLSSLELGDSALYFCASSVMPSQETQYFGPGTRLLVL.

There are many counts of this clonotype. The gene calls are TRBV12-3 or TRBV12-4 and TRBJ2-7; 11 nucleotides line up with TRBD1. CDR3 length: 14 amino acids. Trimming took 4 bases from V and 6 from J; bases not matched to a gene: 5. Here the CDR3 DNA reads TGTGCCAGCAGTTCCCGGGACAGGGGGTCCGAGCAGTACTTC. The encoded protein is CASSSRDRGSEQYF.

The chain links TRBV19 to TRBJ1-5; unclear D gene. Germline values: CDR1 LNHDA, CDR2 SQIVND (reference sequence). This CDR3 comprises 13 residues. Trimming took off 6 bases at V and 5 bases at J, with 11 bases between the two ends. In DNA form, the CDR3 reads TGTGCCAGTAGCGACGAAGGATATCAGCCCCAGCATTTT. It specifies CASSDEGYQPQHF.

This clonotype was detected many times. The rearrangement joins TRBV6-2 or TRBV6-3 to TRBJ2-5, with D maybe TRBD1 (6 bases). Germline V lookup: CDR1 MNHEY, CDR2 SVGEGT. V shed 5 bases and J shed 2 bases, with 27 bases lying between them. This CDR3 has 19 residues. CDR3 amino acids: CASSLRLYLPGHQQETQYF. The CDR3 nucleotides read TGTGCCAGCAGTCTAAGGTTATACTTGCCGGGACATCAGCAAGAGACCCAGTACTTC.

V usage is TRBV7-9 and J usage is TRBJ1-5, with 9 positions matching TRBD1. This CDR3 is built from 16 residues. The V and J ends lost 5 bases and 6 bases, in that order; junction bases with no gene match: 11. CDR1 SEHNR and CDR2 FQNEAQ come from the germline V gene (reference sequence). CDR3 coding DNA: TGTGCCAGCAGCCCAGCCCAACAGGGGGCAACTCAGCCCCAGCATTTT. This codes for CASSPAQQGATQPQHF.

This clonotype was seen repeatedly, ten times or more. The chain has TRBV7-8 and TRBJ1-2, with a tentative D call TRBD1 (5 bases). Trimming left V 5 bases short and J 5 bases short, with 18 bases between. From germline, CDR1 is SGHVS and CDR2 FQNEAQ. The CDR3 consists of 15 residues. The CDR3 sequence: CASSPDRQFRYGYTF. CDR3 nucleotides: TGTGCCAGCAGCCCCGACCGACAGTTCAGATATGGCTACACCTTC.

This sequence joins TRBV20-1 and TRBJ2-7; weak D call: TRBD1 (5 bases). The CDR3 length is 16 residues. Looked up from germline, CDR1 is DFQATT and CDR2 is SNEGSKA (reference sequence). Trimming took off 6 bases at V and 4 bases at J, with 25 bases between the two ends. CDR3 bases: TGCAGTGCCCCCGGGTACGGGTGGGGAAGGGGATACGAGCAGTACTTC. Its translation: CSAPGYGWGRGYEQYF.

This clonotype was seen ten or more times. The chain carries TRBV28 and TRBJ1-1, with TRBD1 matching over 8 bases. The CDR3 covers 13 residues. V shed 5 bases and J 11 bases; nucleotides not matched to a gene: 10. Germline CDR1 and CDR2: MDHEN and SYDVKM. The CDR3 region is CASSKTGGSRAFF. The CDR3 coding sequence is TGTGCCAGCAGTAAAACAGGGGGAAGTAGGGCTTTCTTT. Based on the CDR3 plus reference TRBV28 and TRBJ1-1, the full variable domain is DVKVTQSSRYLVKRTGEKVFLECVQDMDHENMFWYRQDPGLGLRLIYFSYDVKMKEKGDIPEGYSVSREKKERFSLILESASTNQTSMYLCASSKTGGSRAFFGQGTRLTVV.

The chain couples TRBV19 to TRBJ1-1, with D unresolved. Germline V lookup: CDR1 LNHDA, CDR2 SQIVND (reference sequence). Trimming took off 3 bases at V and 4 bases at J, with 9 bases between the two ends. CDR3 size: 13 residues. CDR3 region: CASSITFGTEAFF. The CDR3 DNA follows: TGTGCCAGTAGTATTACATTTGGCACTGAAGCTTTCTTT.

V is TRBV19 and J is TRBJ2-6, with a tentative D call TRBD1 (6 bases). V lost 4 bases to trimming and J lost 0 bases, with 10 bases between them. Germline V gives CDR1 LNHDA, CDR2 SQIVND (reference sequence). The CDR3 contains 16 residues. The CDR3 reads CASSKGQTSGANVLTF. CDR3 bases: TGTGCCAGTAGTAAAGGACAGACCTCTGGGGCCAACGTCCTGACTTTC.

This clonotype was recorded a few times. The chain combines TRBV10-3 with TRBJ1-5; D is undetermined. This CDR3 spans 14 amino acids. Germline lookup yields CDR1 ENHRY and CDR2 SYGVKD. V was trimmed by 4 bases and J by 0 bases, leaving 7 bases between them. CDR3 sequence reads: CAISAGYSNQPQHF. CDR3 nucleotides: TGTGCCATCAGTGCCGGCTATAGCAATCAGCCCCAGCATTTT.

This clonotype was detected only a few times. CDR3 DNA: TGCAGTGCGAATGACAGGGACTACGAGCAGTACTTC. Encoded protein: CSANDRDYEQYF. The chain joins TRBV20-1 to TRBJ2-7, with 7 positions matching TRBD1. V shed 6 bases and J 3 bases; nucleotides not matched to a gene: 5. The germline V gene encodes CDR1 DFQATT and CDR2 SNEGSKA (reference sequence). CDR3 length equals 12 residues.

With regard to this clonotype: This may be a read error, as it is one base from a much larger clone. CDR3 protein: CAGSLGTGISEQYF. CDR3 in DNA: TGTGCCGGCAGTTTGGGGACAGGGATCTCCGAGCAGTACTTC. V gene TRBV12-3 or TRBV12-4 combines with J gene TRBJ2-7; 9 bases line up with TRBD1. The CDR3 runs 14 residues.

This clonotype has ten or more counts. This chain links TRBV12-3 or TRBV12-4 with TRBJ2-2; tentatively, D is TRBD1 (6 bases). V was trimmed by 3 bases and J by 7 bases, leaving 15 bases between them. CDR3 length equals 15 residues. CDR3 in DNA: TGTGCCAGCAGTTTGGGCTTGTTAGGGGGCGGGGAGCTGTTTTTT. This translates into CASSLGLLGGGELFF.

The CDR3 DNA is TGTGCCAGCAGTCTCTTAAACAATGAGCAGTTCTTC. This sequence encodes CASSLLNNEQFF. This rearrangement joins TRBV27 to TRBJ2-1; no definite D call. V shed 5 bases and J shed 5 bases, with 7 bases lying between them. The CDR3 extends over 12 amino acids. From germline, CDR1 is MNHEY and CDR2 SMNVEV (reference sequence).

This clonotype has at least ten counts. The chain links TRBV10-3 to TRBJ2-2; D is uncertain. The CDR3 loop spans 12 amino acids. CDR1 and CDR2 (germline): ENHRY, SYGVKD. The V gene lost 8 bases and the J gene lost 3 bases, with 7 bases spanning the gap. CDR3 sequence: CAIPTDTGELFF. In DNA, the CDR3 is TGTGCCATCCCTACCGACACCGGGGAGCTGTTTTTT.